This T cell receptor beta chain was identified in a study of radiotherapy plus CTLA-4 blockade in lung cancer. Broader study findings: Expansion in blood of tumor-derived TCR clones was seen after radiotherapy plus ipilimumab.

This clone was seen more than once but under ten times. Its antigen remains unidentified. Looked up from germline, CDR1 is SGHNT and CDR2 is YYREEE (reference sequence). V lost 4 bases, J lost 6 bases, and 16 bases stayed unmatched. The length of the CDR3 is 17 residues. The method was immunoSEQ multiplex PCR; TCRdb's version includes in-frame clones alone and lacks a portion of them. Of about 87,000 clones detected, 85% to 90% appear once; the ten largest clones hold approximately 15%. This sequence originates from a human donor with non-small cell lung cancer that progressed on radiotherapy plus ipilimumab. The chain joins TRBV5-4 to TRBJ2-7, with TRBD2 matching 10 bases. This specimen was peripheral blood, taken from a patient treated with radiotherapy plus ipilimumab. The CDR3 loop is CASSRGGLAGEASEQYF. CDR3 coding DNA: TGTGCCAGCAGCCGGGGGGGGCTAGCGGGAGAAGCATCCGAGCAGTACTTC.